This record covers a single T cell receptor (beta chain). Its target is not known. The data were obtained in a study of T cells in localized non-small cell lung cancer. CDR3 length equals 13 residues. V lost 4 bases to trimming and J lost 4 bases, with 10 bases between them. From germline, CDR1 is SGHTA and CDR2 FQGTGA. Method: immunoSEQ multiplex PCR; TCRdb's copy keeps in-frame clones and lacks some. The sample contains roughly 14,000 clones, approximately 84% of which appear only once. Study-wide findings and caveats: Compared with tumor, uninvolved adjacent lung displayed greater T cell clonality, ranking highest overall.

This chain uses TRBV7-3 with TRBJ1-1; D gene unclear. The source material was peripheral blood, sampled before any cancer treatment. The sequence derives from a female donor older than 55 with stage I squamous cell lung carcinoma. In nucleotides, the CDR3 is TGTGCCAGCAGCTCTAACATGGGCACTGAAGCTTTCTTT. Translation gives CASSSNMGTEAFF.